Shown below are 26 T cell receptor beta chains from a single sample sequenced in a study of tumor-infiltrating lymphocytes in primary liver carcinoma. Researchers generated TCR beta cDNA from around 510 ng of total RNA, relying on a constant-region primer. Employing slightly modified ARM-PCR, three nested multiplex PCR rounds were run, and these gave rise to the TCR beta libraries. TRBV1-TRBV30 forward primers paired with a C-beta reverse primer drove the first two PCR rounds, approximately 11 cycles each. TCRdb passed the multiplex PCR reads through MiXCR, listing each CDR3 protein once. The sample includes about 200,000 distinct CDR3 sequences, roughly 61% of them seen just once. Unsorted whole blood supplied the blood RNA, and germline DNA was isolated too. Sequenced: peripheral blood. The source of these receptors is a woman in her sixties with primary liver carcinoma and hepatitis B virus infection.

A remark on this clonotype: A read error may produce the germline difference seen at one junction end. The genes are TRBV28 and TRBJ2-1, with a weak D call TRBD1 (6 bases). The CDR3 totals 14 residues. Germline V gene data show CDR1 as MDHEN and CDR2 as SYDVKM. CDR3 region: CASRDSSSYNGQFF. The CDR3 region has the DNA TGTGCCAGCAGGGACAGTTCTTCCTACAATGGGCAGTTCTTC.

Notes on this clonotype: A much larger clone differs by one base, so this may be a read error. This chain joins TRBV12-3 or TRBV12-4 and TRBJ2-1; D possibly uses TRBD1 or TRBD2 (5 bases each). The CDR3 length is 15 residues. V shed 7 bases and J shed 6 bases, with 19 bases lying between them. In nucleotides, the CDR3 is TGTGCCAGCAATCCTAGGTCCGGGGCGGGCAATGAGCAGTTCTTC. This gives the protein CASNPRSGAGNEQFF.

On this clonotype: One junction end does not reproduce the germline sequence, and a read error may be involved. CDR3 DNA sequence: TGTGCCGGCAGCAGGCTAGCGGGGGGCTCGGAGCAGTGCTTC. Its translation: CAGSRLAGGSEQCF. V gene TRBV11-2 combines with J gene TRBJ2-7; 11 bases line up with TRBD2. The CDR3 runs to 14 residues. The V gene's germline CDR1 is SGHAT and CDR2 FQNNGV.

This clonotype was recorded once. A junction boundary mismatches the germline segment, possibly from a read error. The V gene is TRBV11-2, the J gene TRBJ1-2; 10 bases fit TRBD1. CDR3 length equals 16 residues. Germline loops: CDR1 SGHAT, CDR2 FQNNGV. CDR3 bases: TGTGCCAGCGGCCTTCGACAGGGGGCTGGTCACTATGGTTACACCTTC. This codes for CASGLRQGAGHYGYTF.

The chain has TRBV11-2 and TRBJ1-5, with D uncertain. The CDR3 runs to 14 residues. CDR1 and CDR2 (germline): SGHAT, FQNNGV. Trimming stripped 9 bases from V and 0 bases from J, with 12 bases between. The CDR3 here is CASNFLGSNQPQHF. CDR3 coding DNA: TGTGCCAGTAACTTTTTGGGTAGCAATCAGCCCCAGCATTTT.

Note on this clonotype: Germline and junction disagree at one end, which may indicate a read error. The rearrangement joins TRBV11-2 to TRBJ2-6; no reliable D call. Germline lookup yields CDR1 SGHAT and CDR2 FQNNGV. This CDR3 contains 14 residues. The CDR3 spells CASSDLAGANVLTF. Here the CDR3 DNA reads TGCGCCAGCTCCGACTTGGCTGGGGCCAACGTCCTGACTTTC.

Worth noting for this clonotype: One end of the junction does not line up with germline, which may come from a read error. The chain carries TRBV28 and TRBJ1-3; maybe TRBD1 (5 bases). This CDR3 contains 15 residues. Germline values: CDR1 MDHEN, CDR2 SYDVKM. The CDR3 spells CVSSLLGGYGNTIYF. DNA of the CDR3: TGTGTCAGCAGTTTACTTGGGGGGTATGGAAACACCATATATTTT. The whole variable domain, remainder taken from reference TRBV28 and TRBJ1-3, is DVKVTQSSRYLVKRTGEKVFLECVQDMDHENMFWYRQDPGLGLRLIYFSYDVKMKEKGDIPEGYSVSREKKERFSLILESASTNQTSMYLCVSSLLGGYGNTIYFGEGSWLTVV.

In the case of this clonotype: The junction shows a germline mismatch at one end, possibly a read error. The rearrangement joins TRBV12-3 or TRBV12-4 to TRBJ2-3; 7 bases align to TRBD1. The CDR3 consists of 15 residues. The CDR3: CVSSSRTGITDTQYF. CDR3 in DNA: TGCGTCAGCAGTTCTAGGACAGGTATCACAGATACGCAGTATTTT.

As concerns this clonotype: A much larger clone differs by one base, so this may be a read error. CDR3 sequence: CASSQELWGTEAFF. As DNA, the CDR3 is TGCGCCAGCAGCCAAGAGCTGTGGGGCACTGAAGCTTTCTTT. The gene calls are TRBV4-1 and TRBJ1-1; D is unclear. Trimming cost V 0 bases and J 4 bases, with 9 bases left between them. The CDR3 contains 14 residues. CDR1 and CDR2 (germline): MGHRA, YSYEKL.

A note on this clonotype: One end of the junction does not line up with germline, which may come from a read error. This rearrangement joins TRBV11-2 to TRBJ2-7; D is perhaps TRBD2 (6 bases). CDR1 and CDR2 from the germline V gene are SGHAT and FQNNGV. CDR3 length: 14 residues. The CDR3 sequence: CANSPGGVGYEQYF. The CDR3 DNA is TGTGCCAACAGCCCCGGAGGGGTTGGGTACGAGCAGTATTTC.

V gene TRBV7-9 combines with J gene TRBJ1-5; D may be TRBD1 (5 bases). V shed 5 bases and J shed 1 base, with 15 bases lying between them. The CDR3 loop spans 16 amino acids. Germline loops: CDR1 SEHNR, CDR2 FQNEAQ (reference sequence). The CDR3 protein is CASSMGLRGSNQPQHF. The CDR3 region has the DNA TGTGCCAGCAGCATGGGGCTACGGGGGAGCAATCAGCCCCAGCATTTT.

About this clonotype: At one of its ends the junction is not consistent with the germline gene, which may arise from a read error. This sequence joins TRBV12-5 and TRBJ2-2; D ambiguous. Germline lookup yields CDR1 LGHNT and CDR2 FRNRAP. The CDR3 totals 15 residues. CDR3 nucleotides: TGTGCTAGTGGCCAGGCCAGAATTAACATCGGGGAGCTGTTTTTT. Its protein is CASGQARINIGELFF. Complete variable domain (other parts from reference TRBV12-5 and TRBJ2-2): DARVTQTPRHKVTEMGQEVTMRCQPILGHNTVFWYRQTMMQGLELLAYFRNRAPLDDSGMPKDRFSAEMPDATLATLKIQPSEPRDSAVYFCASGQARINIGELFFGEGSRLTVL.

This clonotype was counted between two and nine times. The chain is built from TRBV28 and TRBJ2-1; a weak D match, TRBD2 (6 bases). The CDR3 totals 15 residues. V lost 7 bases, J lost 1 base, and 14 bases lay in between. The germline V gene encodes CDR1 MDHEN and CDR2 SYDVKM. The CDR3 DNA follows: TGTGCCAGCAACGACGGGAGCGCATCCTACAATGAGCAGTTCTTC. It encodes CASNDGSASYNEQFF.

V usage is TRBV7-2 and J usage is TRBJ2-1; 9 bases agree with TRBD1. V trimming: 1 base; J trimming: 6 bases; junction bases outside the gene matches: 4. Germline-derived CDR1 and CDR2 are SGHTA and FQGNSA. The CDR3 is made up of 15 amino acids. CDR3 in amino acids: CASSLDRGLSNEQFF. In nucleotides, the CDR3 is TGTGCCAGCAGCTTAGACAGGGGGCTTAGCAATGAGCAGTTCTTC.

This clonotype was seen ten or more times. V usage is TRBV6-1 and J usage is TRBJ2-7; D is possibly TRBD2 (7 bases). This CDR3 is built from 14 residues. V was pared by 4 bases and J by 3 bases, with 13 bases between. Germline V lookup: CDR1 MNHNS, CDR2 SASEGT. The CDR3 is CASSVEGGVYEQYF. The CDR3, as DNA: TGTGCCAGCAGTGTGGAGGGGGGGGTCTACGAGCAGTACTTC.

This clonotype was observed a few times. This chain joins TRBV2 and TRBJ2-1; 13 nucleotides line up with TRBD2. The germline V gene encodes CDR1 SNHLY and CDR2 FYNNEI. CDR3 size: 15 residues. Germline trimming cut 6 bases from V and 8 bases from J; bases unmatched to any gene: 7. This CDR3 is CASSERTSGSDEQFF. In nucleotides, the CDR3 is TGTGCCAGCAGCGAAAGGACTAGCGGGAGCGATGAGCAGTTCTTC.

There are a few counts of this clonotype. A clone one base away is much larger, so this may be a read error. The genes are TRBV6-6 and TRBJ1-2, with TRBD1 as a possible D gene (6 bases). Deletions cut 5 bases from V and 5 bases from J, with 21 bases between. Germline CDR1 MNHNY, CDR2 SVGAGI (reference sequence). This CDR3 spans 16 amino acids. CDR3 in DNA: TGTGCCAGCAGTGACCCGGCCGGGACATGGGGGTATGGCTACACCTTC. This codes for CASSDPAGTWGYGYTF.

This CDR3 is CAISEASSGDYNEQFF. The CDR3, as DNA: TGTGCCATCAGTGAGGCTAGTAGCGGGGACTACAATGAGCAGTTCTTC. The V gene is TRBV10-3, the J gene TRBJ2-1, with TRBD2 identical over 8 bases. Germline V lookup: CDR1 ENHRY, CDR2 SYGVKD. The CDR3 sequence is 16 residues long. V shed 2 bases, J shed 3 bases, and the junction held 6 bases outside the gene matches.

This clonotype occurred a few times. This rearrangement joins TRBV7-9 to TRBJ2-7; possible D gene TRBD1, 5 bases. V shed 6 bases and J shed 3 bases, with 18 bases lying between them. The germline V gene encodes CDR1 SEHNR and CDR2 FQNEAQ (reference sequence). The CDR3 loop spans 15 amino acids. CDR3 sequence (DNA): TGTGCCAGCAGTCCAAGCAGGGTGCTGAACTACGAGCAGTACTTC. This gives the protein CASSPSRVLNYEQYF.

Comment on this clonotype: An end of the junction does not agree with germline; a read error may underlie this. The V call is TRBV6-6, the J call TRBJ2-1; TRBD2 might be the D (5 bases). Per germline, CDR1 MNHNY and CDR2 SVGAGI (reference sequence). This CDR3 has 17 residues. Written as DNA, the CDR3 is TGTGCCAGCAGCCGACCCAAAGCGGCTAGCTCCTACAATAAGCAGTTCTTC. Its translation is CASSRPKAASSYNKQFF.

A remark on this clonotype: A much larger clone differs by one base, so this may be a read error. The V gene is TRBV4-1, the J gene TRBJ1-5; 9 bases are a match to TRBD1. Germline-derived CDR1 and CDR2 are MGHRA and YSYEKL. The CDR3 is 16 amino acids. The CDR3 reads CASSTSGTGTNQPRHF. Here the CDR3 DNA reads TGCGCCAGCAGCACCTCCGGGACAGGGACGAATCAGCCCCGGCATTTT.

This clonotype was recorded a few times. A much larger clone is a single base away; this may be a read error. The V and J genes are TRBV5-5 and TRBJ2-3, with D tentatively TRBD1 (6 bases). Per germline, CDR1 SGHKS and CDR2 YYEKEE (reference sequence). The V and J ends lost 4 bases and 2 bases respectively, with 11 bases between them. This CDR3 contains 14 residues. This chain's CDR3 is CASSVQGITDTQYF. The CDR3 DNA sequence: TGTGCCAGCAGCGTTCAGGGGATCACAGATACGCAGTATTTT. The complete variable domain, with remaining parts taken from reference TRBV5-5 and TRBJ2-3, reads DAGVTQSPTHLIKTRGQQVTLRCSPISGHKSVSWYQQVLGQGPQFIFQYYEKEERGRGNFPDRFSARQFPNYSSELNVNALLLGDSALYLCASSVQGITDTQYFGPGTRLTVL.

Worth noting for this clonotype: A junction end diverges from the germline sequence, so it may reflect a read error. The rearrangement joins TRBV11-2 to TRBJ2-1; a weak D match, TRBD2 (5 bases). Germline V gene lookup returns CDR1 SGHAT and CDR2 FQNNGV. The CDR3 runs 17 residues. The CDR3 is CPSSPRWGSAGDNEQFF. In DNA form, the CDR3 reads TGTCCCAGCAGCCCCCGATGGGGTAGCGCGGGCGACAATGAGCAGTTCTTC.

The J gene is TRBJ2-2, the V gene TRBV5-1; D gene ambiguous. Germline V gene sequence: CDR1 SGHRS, CDR2 YFSETQ. The CDR3 sequence is 15 residues long. The ends were cut back, 0 bases at V and 2 bases at J, with 8 bases in the middle. DNA of the CDR3: TGCGCCAGCAGCTTGGATGCAGGCAACACCGGGGAGCTGTTTTTT. It codes for CASSLDAGNTGELFF. Using reference TRBV5-1 and TRBJ2-2 for the parts outside the CDR3, the full variable domain is KAGVTQTPRYLIKTRGQQVTLSCSPISGHRSVSWYQQTPGQGLQFLFEYFSETQRNKGNFPGRFSGRQFSNSRSEMNVSTLELGDSALYLCASSLDAGNTGELFFGEGSRLTVL.

J is TRBJ2-1 and V is TRBV11-2, with 7 positions matching TRBD2. Germline V CDR1 and CDR2: SGHAT, FQNNGV. Trimming took 4 bases from V and 7 from J; bases not matched to a gene: 16. The CDR3 runs to 17 residues. The CDR3 DNA sequence: TGTGCCAGCAGCTCAGGTCTGATAGCGGGTGGGCCGAATGAGCAGTTCTTC. Translation gives CASSSGLIAGGPNEQFF.

With regard to this clonotype: Its ends do not fully match the called genes, so a read error is possible. The chain joins TRBV28 to TRBJ1-2; D uncertain. CDR3 length: 13 residues. Looked up from germline, CDR1 is MDHEN and CDR2 is SYDVKM. CDR3 sequence: CTSSDGEPYGYTF. The CDR3 DNA reads TGTACCAGCAGTGATGGGGAACCCTATGGCTACACCTTC.